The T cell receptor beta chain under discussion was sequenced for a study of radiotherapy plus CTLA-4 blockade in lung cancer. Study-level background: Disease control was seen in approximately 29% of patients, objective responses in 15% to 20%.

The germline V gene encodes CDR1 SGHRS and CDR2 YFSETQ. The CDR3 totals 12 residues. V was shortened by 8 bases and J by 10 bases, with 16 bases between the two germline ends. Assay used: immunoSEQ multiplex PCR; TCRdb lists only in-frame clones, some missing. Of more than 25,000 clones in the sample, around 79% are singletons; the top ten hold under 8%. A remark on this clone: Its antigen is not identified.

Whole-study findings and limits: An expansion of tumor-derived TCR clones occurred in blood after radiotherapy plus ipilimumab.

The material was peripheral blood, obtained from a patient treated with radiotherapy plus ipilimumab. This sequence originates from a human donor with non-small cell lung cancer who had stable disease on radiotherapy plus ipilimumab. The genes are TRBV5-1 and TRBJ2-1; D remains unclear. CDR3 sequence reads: CASKVGGSEQFF. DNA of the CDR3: TGCGCCAGTAAGGTGGGTGGCTCAGAGCAGTTCTTC.